This section outlines one T cell receptor (beta chain) sequence together with its context. The antigen is unknown. The PCR used 60 Vbeta and 13 Jbeta primers. Here immunoSEQ multiplex PCR was the method, and the copy in TCRdb shows in-frame clones only, minus some. This sample has 130,000 or so clones, with more than 60% found just once. The sample belongs to a study of cytomegalovirus exposure and HLA in healthy donors. The study's findings and limits: The authors later linked a missense DCLRE1C variant to TCR beta V- and J-gene trimming. Sequencing depth roughly uniform across donors was assumed in presence/absence analyses.

When sampled, the donors appeared nominally healthy, though they likely had unrecorded immune exposures. V was clipped by 0 bases and J by 0 bases; unmatched bases: 4. The CDR3 totals 17 residues. CDR1 is LGHNA, CDR2 YSLEER, per germline. The clonotype comes from a woman between 40 and 55 years old in good health and CMV-seropositive. Specimen: PBMCs. The chain joins TRBV4-3 to TRBJ1-2; the match to TRBD1 covers 10 bases. The CDR3 spells CASSQDVTGGANYGYTF. The CDR3 DNA is TGCGCCAGCAGCCAAGACGTGACAGGGGGCGCTAACTATGGCTACACCTTC.